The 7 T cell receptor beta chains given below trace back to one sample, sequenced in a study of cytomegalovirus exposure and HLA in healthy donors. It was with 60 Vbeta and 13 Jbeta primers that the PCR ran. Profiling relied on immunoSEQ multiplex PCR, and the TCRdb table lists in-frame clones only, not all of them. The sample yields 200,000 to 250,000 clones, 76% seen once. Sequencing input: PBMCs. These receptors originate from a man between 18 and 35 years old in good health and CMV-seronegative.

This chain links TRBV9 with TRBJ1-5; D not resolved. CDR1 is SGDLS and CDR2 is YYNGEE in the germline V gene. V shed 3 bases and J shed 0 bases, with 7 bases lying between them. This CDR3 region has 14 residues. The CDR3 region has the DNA TGTGCCAGCAGCGCCCCGTATAGCAATCAGCCCCAGCATTTT. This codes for CASSAPYSNQPQHF.

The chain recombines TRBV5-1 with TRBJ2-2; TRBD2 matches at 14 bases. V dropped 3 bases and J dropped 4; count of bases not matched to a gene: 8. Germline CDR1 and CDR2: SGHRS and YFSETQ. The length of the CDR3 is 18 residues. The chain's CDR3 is CASSSTSGRAQATGELFF. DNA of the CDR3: TGCGCCAGCAGCTCGACTAGCGGGAGGGCCCAAGCCACCGGGGAGCTGTTTTTT.

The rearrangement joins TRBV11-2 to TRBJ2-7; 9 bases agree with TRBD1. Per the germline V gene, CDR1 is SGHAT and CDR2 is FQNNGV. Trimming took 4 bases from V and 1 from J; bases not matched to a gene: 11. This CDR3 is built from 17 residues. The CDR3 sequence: CASSSPETGGPSYEQYF. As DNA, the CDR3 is TGTGCCAGCAGCTCCCCAGAGACAGGGGGGCCATCCTACGAGCAGTACTTC.

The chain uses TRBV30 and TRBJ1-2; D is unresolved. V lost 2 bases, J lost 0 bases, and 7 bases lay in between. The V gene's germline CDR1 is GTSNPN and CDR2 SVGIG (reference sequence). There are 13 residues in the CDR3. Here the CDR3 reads CAWSFYSNYGYTF. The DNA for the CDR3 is TGTGCCTGGAGTTTCTACTCTAACTATGGCTACACCTTC.

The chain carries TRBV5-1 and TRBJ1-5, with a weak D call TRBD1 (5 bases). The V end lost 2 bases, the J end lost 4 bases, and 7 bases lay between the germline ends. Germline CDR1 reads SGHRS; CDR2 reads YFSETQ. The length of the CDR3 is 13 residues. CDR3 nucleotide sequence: TGCGCCAGCAGCTTAAAGGGGAATCAGCCCCAGCATTTT. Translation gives CASSLKGNQPQHF.

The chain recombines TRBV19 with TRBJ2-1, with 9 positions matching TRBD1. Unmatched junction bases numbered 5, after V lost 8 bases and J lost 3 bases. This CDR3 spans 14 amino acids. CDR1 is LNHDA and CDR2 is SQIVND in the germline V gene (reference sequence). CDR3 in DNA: TGTGCCAGTTGGGACAGGGTAAGCTACAATGAGCAGTTCTTC. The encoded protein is CASWDRVSYNEQFF. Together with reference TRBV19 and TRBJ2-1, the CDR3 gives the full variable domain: DGGITQSPKYLFRKEGQNVTLSCEQNLNHDAMYWYRQDPGQGLRLIYYSQIVNDFQKGDIAEGYSVSREKKESFPLTVTSAQKNPTAFYLCASWDRVSYNEQFFGPGTRLTVL.

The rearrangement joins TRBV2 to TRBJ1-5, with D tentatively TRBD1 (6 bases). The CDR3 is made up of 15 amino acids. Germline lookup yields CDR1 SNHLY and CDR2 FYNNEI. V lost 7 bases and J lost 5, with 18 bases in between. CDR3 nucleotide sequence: TGTGCCAGCACCCGGGAGGGGGAAGGTTATCAGCCCCAGCATTTT. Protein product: CASTREGEGYQPQHF.